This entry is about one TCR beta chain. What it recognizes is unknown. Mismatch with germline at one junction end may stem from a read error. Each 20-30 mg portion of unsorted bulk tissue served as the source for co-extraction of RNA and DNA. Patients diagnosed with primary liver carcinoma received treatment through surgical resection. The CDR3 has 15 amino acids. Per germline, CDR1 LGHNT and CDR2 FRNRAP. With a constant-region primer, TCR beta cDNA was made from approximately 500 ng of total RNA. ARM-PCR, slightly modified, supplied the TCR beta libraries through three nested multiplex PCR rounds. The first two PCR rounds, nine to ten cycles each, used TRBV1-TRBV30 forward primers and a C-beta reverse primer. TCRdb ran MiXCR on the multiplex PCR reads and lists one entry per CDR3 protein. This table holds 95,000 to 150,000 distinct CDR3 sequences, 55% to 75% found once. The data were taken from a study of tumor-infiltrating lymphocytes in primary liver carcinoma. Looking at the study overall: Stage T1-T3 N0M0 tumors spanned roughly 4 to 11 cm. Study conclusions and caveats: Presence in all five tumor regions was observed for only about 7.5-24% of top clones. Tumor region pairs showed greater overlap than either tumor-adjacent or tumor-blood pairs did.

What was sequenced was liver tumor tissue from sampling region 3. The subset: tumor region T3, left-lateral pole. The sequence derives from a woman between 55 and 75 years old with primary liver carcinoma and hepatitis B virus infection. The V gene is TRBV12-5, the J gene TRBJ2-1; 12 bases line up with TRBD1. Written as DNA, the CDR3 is TGTGTTAGTGGTTTGGGACAGGGGGCGCATAATGAGCAGTTCTTC. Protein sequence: CVSGLGQGAHNEQFF.